Each of the 9 T cell receptor beta chains below was sequenced from the same sample in a study of T-cell reconstitution after alpha-beta-depleted transplantation in children. As it was prepared, the TCRbeta library received unique molecular identifiers. One entry per CDR3 protein, called by TCRdb with MiXCR from the PCR reads. Of 250,000 or so distinct CDR3 sequences detected, roughly 8.2% appear once; the ten largest clones hold under 8%. Sample: PBMCs, mostly from graft donor cells, taken 180 days after TCRalphabeta/CD19-depleted stem cell transplant. The receptor source for this set is a male patient between 10 and 17 years old who had a stem cell transplant for acute lymphoblastic leukemia, so the T cells may come from the graft donor.

To note about this clonotype: A read error may be the cause here, since a much bigger clone is one base away. CDR3 sequence: CSVAVIQGTQAFF. CDR3 coding DNA: TGCAGCGTTGCGGTCATTCAAGGGACCCAGGCTTTCTTT. The chain links TRBV29-1 to TRBJ1-1, with a possible D match to TRBD1 (5 bases). Trimming removed 4 bases at V and 11 bases at J, with 20 bases between. CDR3 length: 13 residues. Per the germline V gene, CDR1 is SQVTM and CDR2 is ANQGSEA.

This clonotype occurred many times. The chain links TRBV12-3 or TRBV12-4 to TRBJ2-3; weak D call: TRBD2 (6 bases). V lost 7 bases to trimming and J lost 2 bases, with 19 bases between them. The CDR3 covers 16 residues. The CDR3 is CASTDPGGSITDTQYF. In DNA form, the CDR3 reads TGTGCCAGCACAGATCCCGGGGGTTCTATCACAGATACGCAGTATTTT.

Regarding this clonotype: A read error may be the cause here, since a much bigger clone is one base away. This chain joins TRBV3-1 and TRBJ1-1; TRBD1 matches at 8 bases. The V gene's germline CDR1 is LGHDT and CDR2 YNNKEL (reference sequence). With V trimmed by 4 bases and J by 11 bases, 18 bases remained unmatched. The CDR3 runs to 16 residues. The CDR3 sequence: CASSLKTGAGAGDAFF. The DNA for the CDR3 is TGTGCCAGCAGCCTAAAGACAGGGGCGGGAGCTGGTGACGCTTTCTTT. Looking up the rest from reference TRBV3-1 and TRBJ1-1 gives the full variable domain: DTAVSQTPKYLVTQMGNDKSIKCEQNLGHDTMYWYKQDSKKFLKIMFSYNNKELIINETVPNRFSPKSPDKAHLNLHINSLELGDSAVYFCASSLKTGAGAGDAFFGQGTRLTVV.

Concerning this clonotype itself: A read error is possible here, since a much larger clone lies one base away. The chain links TRBV27 to TRBJ2-2; tentative D call: TRBD1 (6 bases). The CDR3 loop spans 16 amino acids. Per the germline V gene, CDR1 is MNHEY and CDR2 is SMNVEV (reference sequence). In nucleotides, the CDR3 is TGTGCCAGCAGTCTCCACCCAGGGGTCACCACCGGGGAGCTGATTTTT. Its protein product is CASSLHPGVTTGELIF.

This clonotype was counted many times. This chain uses TRBV20-1 with TRBJ2-3, with 15 bases that match TRBD2. This CDR3 is built from 15 residues. Germline CDR1 and CDR2: DFQATT and SNEGSKA (reference sequence). Here the CDR3 reads CRPGLAGGPADTQYF. The CDR3 DNA follows: TGCAGGCCTGGACTAGCGGGGGGGCCGGCAGATACGCAGTATTTT.

In this sample, this clonotype turned up a few times. J is TRBJ2-3 and V is TRBV4-2; weak D call: TRBD1 (6 bases). CDR3 length equals 16 residues. In germline, CDR1 is LGHNA, CDR2 YNFKEQ. The V end was cut by 4 bases, the J end by 4 bases, with 18 bases between. The CDR3 reads CASSPGWDTNSDTQYF. The CDR3 region has the DNA TGTGCCAGCAGCCCAGGCTGGGACACCAATTCAGATACGCAGTATTTT.

This clonotype was picked up many times. The V gene is TRBV3-1, the J gene TRBJ2-3; 8 bases fit TRBD1. The CDR3 runs 16 residues. The V and J ends lost 1 base and 2 bases, in that order; junction bases with no gene match: 5. CDR1 is LGHDT, CDR2 YNNKEL, per germline (reference sequence). CDR3 region: CASSQVTGANTDTQYF. The DNA for the CDR3 is TGTGCCAGCAGCCAAGTGACAGGGGCCAACACAGATACGCAGTATTTT.

There are many counts of this clonotype. V and J are TRBV4-3 and TRBJ2-1, with 11 bases lining up with TRBD2. This CDR3 is built from 17 residues. Germline CDR1 is LGHNA and CDR2 is YSLEER. V trimming: 0 bases; J trimming: 5 bases; junction bases outside the gene matches: 6. Here the CDR3 reads CASSQDRLAGGNNEQFF. The CDR3 DNA follows: TGCGCCAGCAGCCAAGATCGCCTAGCGGGGGGCAACAATGAGCAGTTCTTC.

Note on this clonotype: With a much larger clone just one base away, this may be a read error. The CDR3 DNA is TGTGCCAGCAGTTTAGTTGGGGTCAATGCGGCCAACGTCCTGACTTTC. This encodes CASSLVGVNAANVLTF. This sequence joins TRBV27 and TRBJ2-6; no definite D call. V dropped 2 bases and J dropped 6 bases, with 14 bases sitting between them. Germline CDR1 MNHEY, CDR2 SMNVEV (reference sequence). This CDR3 contains 16 residues.